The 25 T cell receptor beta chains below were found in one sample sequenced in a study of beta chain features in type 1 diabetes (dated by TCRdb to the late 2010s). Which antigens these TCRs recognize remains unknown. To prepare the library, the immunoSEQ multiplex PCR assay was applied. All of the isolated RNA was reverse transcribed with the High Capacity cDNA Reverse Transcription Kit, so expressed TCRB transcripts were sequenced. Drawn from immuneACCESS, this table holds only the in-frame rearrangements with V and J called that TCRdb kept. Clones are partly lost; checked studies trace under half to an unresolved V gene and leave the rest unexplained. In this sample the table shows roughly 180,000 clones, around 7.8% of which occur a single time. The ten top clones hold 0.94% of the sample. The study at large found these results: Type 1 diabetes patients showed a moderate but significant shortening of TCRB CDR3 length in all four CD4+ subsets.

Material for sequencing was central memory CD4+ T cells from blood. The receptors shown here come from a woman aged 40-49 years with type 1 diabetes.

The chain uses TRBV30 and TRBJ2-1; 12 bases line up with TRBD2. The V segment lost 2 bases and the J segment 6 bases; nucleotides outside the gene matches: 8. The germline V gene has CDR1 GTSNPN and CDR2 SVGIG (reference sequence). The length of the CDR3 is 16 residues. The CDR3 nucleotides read TGTGCCTGGAGTAATTTTGGACTAGCGGGATCCAATGAGCAGTTCTTC. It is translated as CAWSNFGLAGSNEQFF.

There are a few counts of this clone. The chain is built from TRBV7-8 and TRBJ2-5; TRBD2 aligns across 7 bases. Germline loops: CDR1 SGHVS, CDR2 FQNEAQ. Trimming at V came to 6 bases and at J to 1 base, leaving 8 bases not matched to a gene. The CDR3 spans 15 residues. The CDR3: CASRRAPSGQETQYF. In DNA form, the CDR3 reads TGTGCCAGCAGACGCGCGCCTAGCGGCCAAGAGACCCAGTACTTC.

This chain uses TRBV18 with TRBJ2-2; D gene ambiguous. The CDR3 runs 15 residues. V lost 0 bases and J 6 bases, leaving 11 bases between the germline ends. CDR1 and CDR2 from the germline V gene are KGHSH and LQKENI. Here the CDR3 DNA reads TGTGCCAGCTCACCACCGTCACAGAAGTCCGGGGAGCTGTTTTTT. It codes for CASSPPSQKSGELFF. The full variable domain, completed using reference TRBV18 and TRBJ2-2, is NAGVMQNPRHLVRRRGQEARLRCSPMKGHSHVYWYRQLPEEGLKFMVYLQKENIIDESGMPKERFSAEFPKEGPSILRIQQVVRGDSAAYFCASSPPSQKSGELFFGEGSRLTVL.

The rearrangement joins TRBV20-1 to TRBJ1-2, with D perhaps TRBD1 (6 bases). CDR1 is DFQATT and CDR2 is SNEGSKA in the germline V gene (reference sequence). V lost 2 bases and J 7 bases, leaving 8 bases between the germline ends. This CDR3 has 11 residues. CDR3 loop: CSARTGSGYTF. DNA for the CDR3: TGCAGTGCTAGAACAGGGTCTGGCTACACCTTC.

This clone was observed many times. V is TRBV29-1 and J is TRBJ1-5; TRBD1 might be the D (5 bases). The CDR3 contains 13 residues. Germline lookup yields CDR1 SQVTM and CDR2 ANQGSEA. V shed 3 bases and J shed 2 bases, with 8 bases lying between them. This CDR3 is CSVDEGGNQPQHF. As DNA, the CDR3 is TGCAGCGTTGATGAAGGGGGCAATCAGCCCCAGCATTTT. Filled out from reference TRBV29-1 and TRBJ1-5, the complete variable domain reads SAVISQKPSRDICQRGTSLTIQCQVDSQVTMMFWYRQQPGQSLTLIATANQGSEATYESGFVIDKFPISRPNLTFSTLTVSNMSPEDSSIYLCSVDEGGNQPQHFGDGTRLSIL.

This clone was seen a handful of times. The CDR3 DNA reads TGTGCCAGCAGGGACGGCGGGGATTGGGAGACCCAGTACTTC. This sequence encodes CASRDGGDWETQYF. The J gene is TRBJ2-5, the V gene TRBV6-6, with a weak D call TRBD2 (6 bases). Trimming took 6 bases from V and 5 from J, leaving 16 bases between them. The CDR3 consists of 14 residues. Germline V CDR1 and CDR2: MNHNY, SVGAGI (reference sequence).

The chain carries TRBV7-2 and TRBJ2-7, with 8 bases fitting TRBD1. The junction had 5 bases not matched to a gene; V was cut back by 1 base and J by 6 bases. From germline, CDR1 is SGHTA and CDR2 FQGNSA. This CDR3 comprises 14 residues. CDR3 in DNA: TGTGCCAGCAGCTTAGACAGGGGGGTCGGCGAGCAGTACTTC. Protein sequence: CASSLDRGVGEQYF. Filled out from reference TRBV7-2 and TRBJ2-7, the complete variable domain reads GAGVSQSPSNKVTEKGKDVELRCDPISGHTALYWYRQSLGQGLEFLIYFQGNSAPDKSGLPSDRFSAERTGGSVSTLTIQRTQQEDSAVYLCASSLDRGVGEQYFGPGTRLTVT.

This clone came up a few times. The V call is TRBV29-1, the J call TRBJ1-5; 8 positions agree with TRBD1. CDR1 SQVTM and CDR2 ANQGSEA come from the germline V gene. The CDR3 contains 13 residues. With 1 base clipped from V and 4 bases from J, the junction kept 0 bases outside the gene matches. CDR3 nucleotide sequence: TGCAGCGTTGAAGGGACAGGGAATCAGCCCCAGCATTTT. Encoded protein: CSVEGTGNQPQHF.

This chain's CDR3 is CASSQSGRSLNQPQHF. The CDR3 DNA reads TGTGCCAGTAGCCAGAGCGGTCGATCCCTCAATCAGCCCCAGCATTTT. The chain uses TRBV19 and TRBJ1-5; D ambiguous. CDR1 is LNHDA and CDR2 is SQIVND in the germline V gene (reference sequence). The CDR3 consists of 16 residues. V dropped 6 bases and J dropped 3 bases, with 18 bases sitting between them.

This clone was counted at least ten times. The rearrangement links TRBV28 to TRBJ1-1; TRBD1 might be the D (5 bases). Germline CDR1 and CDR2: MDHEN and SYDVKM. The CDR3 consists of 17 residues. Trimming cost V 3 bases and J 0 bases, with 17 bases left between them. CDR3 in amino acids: CASSFPTLGLLNTEAFF. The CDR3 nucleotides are TGTGCCAGCAGTTTCCCGACCCTGGGACTTTTGAACACTGAAGCTTTCTTT.

DNA of the CDR3: TGCAGCGTTCGGGGTGGCACTGAAGCTTTCTTT. Protein sequence: CSVRGGTEAFF. The chain is built from TRBV29-1 and TRBJ1-1; no clear D gene. With 5 bases removed from V and 4 bases from J, the gap between germline ends came to 8 bases. The CDR3 has 11 residues. The germline CDR1 and CDR2 sequences are SQVTM and ANQGSEA. Supplemented by reference TRBV29-1 and TRBJ1-1, the full variable domain reads SAVISQKPSRDICQRGTSLTIQCQVDSQVTMMFWYRQQPGQSLTLIATANQGSEATYESGFVIDKFPISRPNLTFSTLTVSNMSPEDSSIYLCSVRGGTEAFFGQGTRLTVV.

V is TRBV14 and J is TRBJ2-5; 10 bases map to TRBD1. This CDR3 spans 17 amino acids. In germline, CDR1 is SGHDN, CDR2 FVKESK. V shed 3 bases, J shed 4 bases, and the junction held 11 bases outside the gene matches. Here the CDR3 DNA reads TGTGCCAGCAGCCAGGATCGCGGGACAGGGGCTCGAGAGACCCAGTACTTC. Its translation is CASSQDRGTGARETQYF.

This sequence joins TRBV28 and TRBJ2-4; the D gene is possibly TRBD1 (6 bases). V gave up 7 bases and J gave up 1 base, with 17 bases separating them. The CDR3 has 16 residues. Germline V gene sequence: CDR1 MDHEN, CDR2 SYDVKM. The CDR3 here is CASNPRGSGAKNIQYF. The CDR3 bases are TGTGCCAGCAACCCGAGGGGGAGTGGGGCCAAAAACATTCAGTACTTC.

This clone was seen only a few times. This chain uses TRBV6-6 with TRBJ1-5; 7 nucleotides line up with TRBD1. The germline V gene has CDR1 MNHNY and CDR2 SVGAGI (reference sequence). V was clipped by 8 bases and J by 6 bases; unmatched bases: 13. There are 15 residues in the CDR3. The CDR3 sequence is CASSEDPGGVQPQHF. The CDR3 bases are TGTGCCAGCTCCGAGGACCCAGGGGGTGTTCAGCCCCAGCATTTT.

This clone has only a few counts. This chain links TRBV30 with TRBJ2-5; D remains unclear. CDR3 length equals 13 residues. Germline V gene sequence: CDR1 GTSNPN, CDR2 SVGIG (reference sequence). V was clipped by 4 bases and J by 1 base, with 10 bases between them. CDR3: CAWIRPGQETQYF. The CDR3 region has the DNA TGTGCCTGGATCCGACCGGGCCAAGAGACCCAGTACTTC.

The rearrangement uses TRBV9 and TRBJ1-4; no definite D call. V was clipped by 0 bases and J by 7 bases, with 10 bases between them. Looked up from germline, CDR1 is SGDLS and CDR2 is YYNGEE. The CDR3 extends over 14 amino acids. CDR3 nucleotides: TGTGCCAGCAGCGTAGATGGGGAGGCTGAAAAACTGTTTTTT. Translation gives CASSVDGEAEKLFF.

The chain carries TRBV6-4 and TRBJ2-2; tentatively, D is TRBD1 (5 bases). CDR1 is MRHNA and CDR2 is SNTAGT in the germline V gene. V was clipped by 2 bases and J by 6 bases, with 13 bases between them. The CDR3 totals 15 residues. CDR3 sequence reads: CASSDRPGWPGELFF. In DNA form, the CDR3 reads TGTGCCAGCAGTGACAGGCCAGGGTGGCCCGGGGAGCTGTTTTTT.

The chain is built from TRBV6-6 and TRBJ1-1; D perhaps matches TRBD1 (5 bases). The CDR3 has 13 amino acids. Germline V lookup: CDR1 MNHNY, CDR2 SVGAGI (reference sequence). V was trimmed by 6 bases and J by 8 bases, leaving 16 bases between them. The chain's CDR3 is CASSSWGGEEAFF. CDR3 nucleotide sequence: TGTGCCAGCAGCTCCTGGGGGGGAGAGGAAGCTTTCTTT.

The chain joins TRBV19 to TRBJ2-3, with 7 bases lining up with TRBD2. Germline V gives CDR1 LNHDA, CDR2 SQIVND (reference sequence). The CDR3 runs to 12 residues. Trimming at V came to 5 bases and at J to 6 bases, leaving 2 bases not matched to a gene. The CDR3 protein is CASSQLADTQYF. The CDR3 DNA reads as TGTGCCAGTAGTCAACTAGCGGATACGCAGTATTTT.

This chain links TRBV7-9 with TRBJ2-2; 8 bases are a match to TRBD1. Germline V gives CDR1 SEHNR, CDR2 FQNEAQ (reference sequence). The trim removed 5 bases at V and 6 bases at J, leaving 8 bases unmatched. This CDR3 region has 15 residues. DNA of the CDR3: TGTGCCAGCAGCCTCAGGGGGCAAACACCCGGGGAGCTGTTTTTT. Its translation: CASSLRGQTPGELFF.

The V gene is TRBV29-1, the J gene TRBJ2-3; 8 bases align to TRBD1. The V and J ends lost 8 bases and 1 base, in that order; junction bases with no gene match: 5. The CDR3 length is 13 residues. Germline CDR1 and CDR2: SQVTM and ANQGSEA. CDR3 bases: TGCAGCCTCGGACAGGGACGCACAGATACGCAGTATTTT. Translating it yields CSLGQGRTDTQYF.

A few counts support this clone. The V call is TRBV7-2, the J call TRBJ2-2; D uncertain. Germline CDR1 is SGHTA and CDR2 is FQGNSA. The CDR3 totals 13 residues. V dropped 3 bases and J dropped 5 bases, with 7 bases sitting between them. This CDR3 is CASSFSSTGELFF. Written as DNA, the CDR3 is TGTGCCAGCAGCTTCTCTAGTACCGGGGAGCTGTTTTTT.

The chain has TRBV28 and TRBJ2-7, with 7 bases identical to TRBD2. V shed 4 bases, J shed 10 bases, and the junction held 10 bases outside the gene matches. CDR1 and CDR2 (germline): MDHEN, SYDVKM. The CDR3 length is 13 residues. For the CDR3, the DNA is TGTGCCAGCAGTTCGGGGGGAAGGCTTGCTCAGTACTTC. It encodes CASSSGGRLAQYF. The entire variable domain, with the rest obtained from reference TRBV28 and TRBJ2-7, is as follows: DVKVTQSSRYLVKRTGEKVFLECVQDMDHENMFWYRQDPGLGLRLIYFSYDVKMKEKGDIPEGYSVSREKKERFSLILESASTNQTSMYLCASSSGGRLAQYFGPGTRLTVT.

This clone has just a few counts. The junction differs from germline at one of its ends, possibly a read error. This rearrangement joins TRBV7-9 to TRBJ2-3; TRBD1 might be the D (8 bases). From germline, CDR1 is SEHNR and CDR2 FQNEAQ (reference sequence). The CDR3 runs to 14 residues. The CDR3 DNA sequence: TGTGCCGGCAGCTCCACAGGGGGGGGAGATACGCAGTATTTT. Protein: CAGSSTGGGDTQYF.

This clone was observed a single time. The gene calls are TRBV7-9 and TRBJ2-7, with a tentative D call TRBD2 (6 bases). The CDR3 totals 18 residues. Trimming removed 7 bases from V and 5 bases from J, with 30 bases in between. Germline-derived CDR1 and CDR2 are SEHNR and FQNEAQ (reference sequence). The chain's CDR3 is CASTYSFAGGGMNHEQYF. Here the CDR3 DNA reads TGTGCCAGCACCTACTCCTTCGCTGGCGGCGGGATGAACCACGAGCAGTACTTC.